Following are 13 T cell receptor beta chains from one sample sequenced in a study of shared clonotypes between healthy human individuals. Selected positively for CCR7 and CD45RO-negative, naive CD8 cells excluded terminally differentiated effector memory CD45RA+ cells. Here immunoSEQ multiplex PCR was the method, and the copy in TCRdb shows in-frame clones only, minus some. This repertoire shows 1.5 million to 2.5 million clones, roughly 94% found once; its top ten account for 1.2%. Sequencing was done on a sample of naive CD8+ T cells sorted from blood. These receptors all stem from a man younger than 35 in good health.

The chain employs TRBV4-1 and TRBJ2-3; TRBD2 agrees at 9 bases. The trim removed 5 bases at V and 2 bases at J, leaving 11 bases unmatched. CDR3 length equals 17 residues. Germline loops: CDR1 MGHRA, CDR2 YSYEKL. CDR3 bases: TGCGCCAGCAGCGAATCCACTAGCGGGTCCTACACAGATACGCAGTATTTT. Translated, it gives CASSESTSGSYTDTQYF.

V and J are TRBV28 and TRBJ2-3; perhaps D is TRBD1 or TRBD2 (5 bases each). Per germline, CDR1 MDHEN and CDR2 SYDVKM. V was clipped by 2 bases and J by 2 bases, with 14 bases between them. This CDR3 comprises 16 residues. CDR3 sequence reads: CASSLSSWGYTDTQYF. The CDR3 nucleotides are TGTGCCAGCAGTTTAAGTTCGTGGGGGTACACAGATACGCAGTATTTT. The variable domain in full, completed from reference TRBV28 and TRBJ2-3, reads DVKVTQSSRYLVKRTGEKVFLECVQDMDHENMFWYRQDPGLGLRLIYFSYDVKMKEKGDIPEGYSVSREKKERFSLILESASTNQTSMYLCASSLSSWGYTDTQYFGPGTRLTVL.

Remarks on this clone: Additional DNA sequences in this sample encode the identical CDR3. V and J are TRBV27 and TRBJ2-7, with a possible D match to TRBD1 (5 bases). Germline CDR1 is MNHEY and CDR2 is SMNVEV (reference sequence). V lost 2 bases and J 2 bases, leaving 7 bases between the germline ends. The CDR3 runs to 13 residues. CDR3 region: CASSLQGPYEQYF. As DNA, the CDR3 is TGTGCCAGCAGTTTACAGGGTCCCTACGAGCAGTACTTC.

V gene TRBV2 combines with J gene TRBJ2-2, with 12 bases fitting TRBD2. There are 17 residues in the CDR3. The V gene end was trimmed by 4 bases and the J gene end by 6 bases; junction bases not matched to a gene: 9. Germline V gives CDR1 SNHLY, CDR2 FYNNEI. The CDR3 sequence: CASSAPASGRGAGELFF. DNA for the CDR3: TGTGCCAGCAGTGCTCCCGCTAGCGGGAGGGGCGCCGGGGAGCTGTTTTTT.

This clone was found once. The rearrangement joins TRBV7-9 to TRBJ1-1, with D possibly TRBD1 on 5 matching bases. Germline values: CDR1 SEHNR, CDR2 FQNEAQ (reference sequence). The germline V and J ends were trimmed by 5 bases and 1 base, with 14 bases remaining between them. This CDR3 comprises 15 residues. CDR3 DNA: TGTGCCAGCAGCCAAATGACGGGGACGAACACTGAAGCTTTCTTT. Its translation: CASSQMTGTNTEAFF.

The gene calls are TRBV6-1 and TRBJ1-1, with D perhaps matching TRBD1 (5 bases). The CDR3 is 14 amino acids. V was shortened by 3 bases and J by 1 base, with 9 bases between the two germline ends. Germline V gene data show CDR1 as MNHNS and CDR2 as SASEGT. This CDR3 reads CASSEVQGNTEAFF. CDR3 sequence (DNA): TGTGCCAGCAGTGAGGTCCAGGGGAACACTGAAGCTTTCTTT.

The chain joins TRBV11-2 to TRBJ2-1; D is uncertain. This CDR3 is built from 14 residues. Trimming left V 6 bases short and J 2 bases short, with 11 bases between. Per the germline V gene, CDR1 is SGHAT and CDR2 is FQNNGV. DNA of the CDR3: TGTGCCAGCAGTTATGACATCGCCTACAATGAGCAGTTCTTC. Its protein product is CASSYDIAYNEQFF.

This clone was observed once. The chain combines TRBV13 with TRBJ2-2, with 9 bases matching TRBD2. V lost 5 bases, J lost 5 bases, and 9 bases stayed unmatched. There are 16 residues in the CDR3. CDR1 and CDR2 from the germline V gene are PRHDT and FYEKMQ (reference sequence). The CDR3 sequence is CASSPKVAGETGELFF. In DNA, the CDR3 is TGTGCCAGCAGCCCCAAAGTAGCGGGAGAAACCGGGGAGCTGTTTTTT.

This chain links TRBV9 with TRBJ1-1; no clear D. Trimming cost V 3 bases and J 0 bases, with 9 bases left between them. CDR1 and CDR2 from the germline V gene are SGDLS and YYNGEE. The CDR3 consists of 14 residues. As DNA, the CDR3 is TGTGCCAGCAGCGAGAGTAGACTGAACACTGAAGCTTTCTTT. Its translation is CASSESRLNTEAFF.

The CDR3 nucleotides read TGCGCCAGCAGCCAAGGTTACCGGGACTTCCTCACAGATACGCAGTATTTT. It yields the protein CASSQGYRDFLTDTQYF. The chain couples TRBV4-3 to TRBJ2-3; D possibly corresponds to TRBD2 (6 bases). Deletions cut 1 base from V and 2 bases from J, with 16 bases between. Per germline, CDR1 LGHNA and CDR2 YSLEER. The CDR3 extends over 17 amino acids.

This clone has only one observation. The chain is built from TRBV5-1 and TRBJ2-7; D gene uncertain. The germline CDR1 and CDR2 sequences are SGHRS and YFSETQ. The CDR3 runs 12 residues. Trimming removed 2 bases from V and 2 bases from J, with 5 bases in between. The CDR3 spells CASSFSTYEQYF. In DNA, the CDR3 is TGCGCCAGCAGCTTCTCTACCTACGAGCAGTACTTC.

V and J are TRBV6-6 and TRBJ1-2, with D hard to call. The V gene's germline CDR1 is MNHNY and CDR2 SVGAGI (reference sequence). The ends were cut back, 5 bases at V and 8 bases at J, with 15 bases in the middle. The CDR3 totals 13 residues. The CDR3: CASSSTALGGYTF. The CDR3, as DNA: TGTGCCAGCAGTAGCACAGCCCTGGGGGGCTACACCTTC.

The gene calls are TRBV6-4 and TRBJ2-7; no definite D call. This CDR3 comprises 18 residues. V was cut by 10 bases and J by 7 bases, with 35 bases left in between. Germline CDR1 MRHNA, CDR2 SNTAGT. CDR3 region: CAISLEEVPSGLSSEQYF. In DNA, the CDR3 is TGTGCCATCTCTTTAGAAGAAGTGCCAAGTGGCCTTTCGTCTGAGCAGTACTTC.